Listed below are T cell receptor beta chains from one sample, sequenced in a study of CD8+CD57+ T cells in acquired aplastic anemia. Using its own MiXCR run on the reads, TCRdb lists one record per CDR3 protein. The table lists roughly 130,000 distinct CDR3 sequences, about half of them singletons. The sequenced sample was sorted CD4+, CD8+, or CD8+CD57+ T cells (not recorded which) from PBMCs. Receptors originate from a human donor in good health, serving as a control. Each CDR3 is given with its conserved first and last residue. D genes are given only for firm matches. Some rows have no size entry. The others give once, few or many, or a class for an expanded clone.

V: TRBV20-1
J: TRBJ1-1
size: NA
D: NA
DNA: TGCAGTGCCCGGCGGGGGGAGAACACTGAAGCTTTCTTT
CDR3: CSARRGENTEAFF

V: TRBV11-3
J: TRBJ1-2
size: NA
D: NA
DNA: TGTGCCAGCATCTTACTAACAGATACTAACTATGGCTACACCTTC
CDR3: CASILLTDTNYGYTF

V: TRBV10-3
J: TRBJ1-1
size: NA
D: NA
DNA: TGTGCCATCAGTGAGCGACATGGAGCTGAAGCTTTCTTT
CDR3: CAISERHGAEAFF

V: TRBV6-1
J: TRBJ2-5
size: few
D: NA
DNA: TGTGCCAGCAGTTCCGCCGGACTGCTCCCCTTGGGGGCCCAGTACTTC
CDR3: CASSSAGLLPLGAQYF

V: TRBV7-6
J: TRBJ2-5
size: NA
D: TRBD2
DNA: TGTGCCAGCAGCGCCTTTGGCGGGGGGGCTGAGACCCAGTACTTC
CDR3: CASSAFGGGAETQYF

V: TRBV20-1
J: TRBJ2-1
size: many
D: TRBD1
DNA: TGCAGTGCTGGTCGACAGGGTACTTATCAAAATGAGCAGTTCTTC
CDR3: CSAGRQGTYQNEQFF

V: TRBV5-1
J: TRBJ1-2
size: many
D: NA
DNA: TGCGCCAGCAGCTTGGACCTTAAGGAAGAAACCTTC
CDR3: CASSLDLKEETF

V: TRBV11-2
J: TRBJ1-1
size: many
D: NA
DNA: TGTGCCAGCAGCCAAAAGGACACTAGGCGAAACACTGAAGCTTTCTTT
CDR3: CASSQKDTRRNTEAFF

V: TRBV10-3
J: TRBJ1-4
size: NA
D: NA
DNA: TGTGCCATCAGTGACAGGGCGGCAACTAATGAAAAACTGTTTTTT
CDR3: CAISDRAATNEKLFF

V: TRBV11-2
J: TRBJ2-3
size: many
D: TRBD2
DNA: TGTGCCAGCAGCTTAGATTGGACTAGCGGGGTAAGAGATACGCAGTATTTT
CDR3: CASSLDWTSGVRDTQYF

V: TRBV11-2
J: TRBJ1-6
size: many
D: NA
DNA: TGTGCCAGCGGGTTCGTTAATTCACCCCTCCACTTT
CDR3: CASGFVNSPLHF

V: TRBV7-9
J: TRBJ2-5
size: many
D: NA
DNA: TGTGCCAGCAGCTCAACGGGACTTTTGCAAGAGACCCAGTACTTC
CDR3: CASSSTGLLQETQYF

V: TRBV10-3
J: TRBJ1-3
size: NA
D: NA
DNA: TGTGCCATCAGTGATAGGGGACCGAACTCTGGAAACACCATATATTTT
CDR3: CAISDRGPNSGNTIYF

V: TRBV7-4
J: TRBJ2-5
size: few
D: NA
DNA: TGTGCCAGCAGTTTATCAGAGACCCAGTACTTC
CDR3: CASSLSETQYF

V: TRBV24-1
J: TRBJ1-2
size: NA
D: NA
DNA: TGTGCCACCATGGGGAGTTTATGTAACTATGGCTACACCTTC
CDR3: CATMGSLCNYGYTF

V: TRBV19
J: TRBJ1-1
size: NA
D: NA
DNA: TGTGCCAGTACCCCCGGCGGGACGGCGAACACTGAAGCTTTCTTT
CDR3: CASTPGGTANTEAFF

V: TRBV10-3
J: TRBJ1-6
size: NA
D: NA
DNA: TGTGCCAGCAGAAGGACAGCCGGACTGGCCTCACCCCTCCACTTT
CDR3: CASRRTAGLASPLHF

V: TRBV15
J: TRBJ2-7
size: NA
D: NA
DNA: TGTGCCACCAGCATCAAACAAGGCGGAGGCTACGAGCAGTACTTC
CDR3: CATSIKQGGGYEQYF

V: TRBV10-3
J: TRBJ2-1
size: NA
D: NA
DNA: TGTGCCATCAGTGCGGGGGACAGTTTCAGGAATGAGCAGTTCTTC
CDR3: CAISAGDSFRNEQFF

V: TRBV25-1
J: TRBJ1-2
size: NA
D: NA
DNA: TGTGCCAGCAGTGCTCCTGACAGCTCGTATGGCTACACCTTC
CDR3: CASSAPDSSYGYTF

V: TRBV7-2
J: TRBJ1-2
size: once
D: NA
DNA: TGTGCCAGTATGGCTAATTGGAACTATGGCTACACCTTC
CDR3: CASMANWNYGYTF

V: TRBV2
J: TRBJ1-6
size: once
D: NA
DNA: TGTGCCAGCAGTGAAGGGGGGGCCTATAATTCACCCCTCCACTTT
CDR3: CASSEGGAYNSPLHF

V: TRBV7-2
J: TRBJ1-6
size: NA
D: NA
DNA: TGTGCCAGCAGCTTATTCGGGGGCTCACCCCTCCACTTT
CDR3: CASSLFGGSPLHF

V: TRBV29-1
J: TRBJ1-4
size: NA
D: NA
DNA: TGCAGCGCCCTGGGCCTCAATGAAAAACTGTTTTTT
CDR3: CSALGLNEKLFF

V: TRBV2
J: TRBJ1-4
size: many
D: TRBD1
DNA: TGTGCCAGCAGCCGAGGGACAGAAAATGAAAAACTGTTTTTT
CDR3: CASSRGTENEKLFF

V: TRBV9
J: TRBJ1-1
size: once
D: TRBD1
DNA: TGTGCCAGCAGCTACGGGACAGGGTTTTTAGCTTTCTTT
CDR3: CASSYGTGFLAFF

V: TRBV9
J: TRBJ1-1
size: few
D: NA
DNA: TGTGCCAGCAGCGGGGGCATCGGAGGGCAGCTGAACACTGAAGCTTTCTTT
CDR3: CASSGGIGGQLNTEAFF

V: TRBV15
J: TRBJ2-1
size: NA
D: TRBD2
DNA: TGTGCCACCGTGGAGGCGGGGGGATCCTACAATGAGCAGTTCTTC
CDR3: CATVEAGGSYNEQFF

V: TRBV6-1
J: TRBJ2-7
size: many
D: NA
DNA: TGTGCCAGCAGTGTTACAGGTTCGGGAACCTACGAGCAGTACTTC
CDR3: CASSVTGSGTYEQYF

V: TRBV11-1
J: TRBJ2-3
size: NA
D: NA
DNA: TGTGCCAGCAGCTTACGAGGGCCACGCACAGATACGCAGTATTTT
CDR3: CASSLRGPRTDTQYF

V: TRBV10-3
J: TRBJ2-2
size: NA
D: NA
DNA: TGTGCCATCAGTGACCTGGGACTTGAAGAGAACACCGGGGAGCTGTTTTTT
CDR3: CAISDLGLEENTGELFF

V: TRBV20-1
J: TRBJ1-5
size: many
D: TRBD1
DNA: TGCAGTGCTGGAACGGGGACAGGGGCCAATCAGCCCCAGCATTTT
CDR3: CSAGTGTGANQPQHF

V: TRBV7-6
J: TRBJ2-5
size: NA
D: TRBD1
DNA: TGTGCCAGCAGCTTAGCATTTCCGGGACAGGGTCACCAGTACTTC
CDR3: CASSLAFPGQGHQYF

V: TRBV24-1
J: TRBJ2-1
size: medium-sized
D: NA
DNA: TGTGCCACCAGTGATTTGACGGGGGAGCAGTTCTTC
CDR3: CATSDLTGEQFF

V: TRBV2
J: TRBJ1-2
size: NA
D: NA
DNA: TGTGCCAGCAGTGACCCTACTGGGGGCTACACCTTC
CDR3: CASSDPTGGYTF

V: TRBV2
J: TRBJ1-5
size: few
D: NA
DNA: TGTGCCAGCAGTCCGACAGCTAGCAATCAGCCCCAGCATTTT
CDR3: CASSPTASNQPQHF

V: TRBV7-2
J: TRBJ1-2
size: many
D: NA
DNA: TGTGCCAGCAGCCCAACAGCGGGGGGCTTCTATGGCTACACCTTC
CDR3: CASSPTAGGFYGYTF

V: TRBV6-1
J: TRBJ1-2
size: many
D: NA
DNA: TGTGCCAGCAGTCCGAGTTTTGGGAACTATGGCTACACCTTC
CDR3: CASSPSFGNYGYTF

V: TRBV10-1
J: TRBJ2-1
size: NA
D: TRBD2
DNA: TGCGCCAGCAGTATGGCTAGCGGGGGTCAGCAGTTCTTC
CDR3: CASSMASGGQQFF

V: TRBV4-1
J: TRBJ1-3
size: NA
D: NA
DNA: TGCGCCAGCAGCCAAGAAGGGCCGACTGGAAACACCATATATTTT
CDR3: CASSQEGPTGNTIYF

V: TRBV10-3
J: TRBJ2-1
size: once
D: TRBD2
DNA: TGTGCCATCAGCCAACTAGCGGGGGCCTATACATACAATGAGCAGTTCTTC
CDR3: CAISQLAGAYTYNEQFF

V: TRBV29-1
J: TRBJ2-6
size: NA
D: NA
DNA: TGCAGCGTTGGACCTGGGGCCAACGTCCTGACTTTC
CDR3: CSVGPGANVLTF

V: TRBV10-3
J: TRBJ2-3
size: many
D: TRBD2
DNA: TGTGCCTCAACCGGTGGGCTAGCGGGGGGGCGGCCAGATACGCAGTATTTT
CDR3: CASTGGLAGGRPDTQYF

V: TRBV2
J: TRBJ1-6
size: few
D: NA
DNA: TGTGCCAGCACGACAGGCCGAGGGTCACCCCTCCACTTT
CDR3: CASTTGRGSPLHF

V: TRBV7-4
J: TRBJ1-1
size: many
D: NA
DNA: TGTGCCAGCAGCCGCAGAGCGAATTATGGACAGCGGGGGACTGAAGCTTTCTTT
CDR3: CASSRRANYGQRGTEAFF

V: TRBV2
J: TRBJ1-2
size: NA
D: NA
DNA: TGTGCCAGCAGCCCCAAGGGGTTCACTGGAAACACCTTC
CDR3: CASSPKGFTGNTF

V: TRBV10-3
J: TRBJ1-1
size: NA
D: NA
DNA: TGTGCCATCAGTGATTTGGACGGAACTGAAGCTTTCTTT
CDR3: CAISDLDGTEAFF

V: TRBV6-5
J: TRBJ1-2
size: many
D: TRBD1
DNA: TGTGCCAGCAGTTCCGGACAGGGGGCTGTTAGCTATGGCTACACCTTC
CDR3: CASSSGQGAVSYGYTF

V: TRBV5-4
J: TRBJ2-2
size: many
D: NA
DNA: TGTGCCAGCAGCTTGACGGAAAACACCGGGGAGCTGTTTTTT
CDR3: CASSLTENTGELFF

V: TRBV11-3
J: TRBJ2-2
size: many
D: NA
DNA: TGTGCCAGCAGCTTAGAGGACCTACTCTGGAAAGGGGAGCTGTTTTTT
CDR3: CASSLEDLLWKGELFF

V: TRBV2
J: TRBJ2-7
size: NA
D: TRBD1
DNA: TGTGCCAGCAGTGGAGGACAGGGGAGGTACGAGCAGTACTTC
CDR3: CASSGGQGRYEQYF

V: TRBV2
J: TRBJ1-5
size: NA
D: NA
DNA: TGTGCCAGCAGTTTAGTCGGGGCCAGCAATCAGCCCCAGCATTTT
CDR3: CASSLVGASNQPQHF